The T cell receptor (beta chain) described here comes from a study of CD8+ T cells in alopecia areata. Indicated treatment: oral pan-JAK inhibitor, 5-10 mg twice daily. Both peripheral blood and punch biopsies of lesional scalp skin were obtained from patients who had alopecia areata. cDNA serving as the sequencing template came from extracted, reverse transcribed RNA. Clones were read by immunoSEQ multiplex PCR, and TCRdb kept only the in-frame ones, dropping some. The sample contains more than 150,000 clones, 51% of which appear only once. A remark on this clone: Its antigen is not identified.

General study points: The study found higher clonality in lesional than normal scalp, especially in alopecia totalis/universalis. Throughout tofacitinib, many expanded lesional clones continued to persist in scalp and blood.

The receptor comes from a human donor with alopecia areata. Sequencing used CD8+ T cells sorted from blood, obtained around week 52, from a patient treated with tofacitinib.

In DNA form, the CDR3 reads TGTGCCAGCAGCGCCGATCAGGGGGCCAAAAACATTCAGTACTTC. Its protein is CASSADQGAKNIQYF. This rearrangement joins TRBV7-9 to TRBJ2-4; D may be TRBD1 (6 bases). V lost 5 bases and J lost 1, with 12 bases in between. The CDR3 has 15 amino acids. The germline V gene encodes CDR1 SEHNR and CDR2 FQNEAQ (reference sequence).